The 7 T cell receptor beta chains reported below all come from one sample, sequenced in a study of a mutant IDH1 vaccine in newly diagnosed glioma. Time point in this sample: week 23, last vaccination. The content of each vaccine dose was 300 ug of mutant IDH1 20-mer peptide, and topical imiquimod accompanied it. These receptors are not linked to any known antigen. Data came from immunoSEQ multiplex PCR; TCRdb stores just in-frame clones and leaves some out. The sample contains over 40,000 clones, 78% of which appear only once. The specimen comprised PBMCs, sampled from a glioma patient whose treatment included an IDH1 peptide vaccine. All receptors derive from a woman in her thirties or forties with glioma. Some clones in this sample may be carry-over from other donors' samples.

On this clone: At one boundary the junction diverges from the germline segment, which might be a read error. This chain connects TRBV6-1 to TRBJ2-2, with 8 bases that match TRBD2. The CDR3 consists of 16 residues. Looked up from germline, CDR1 is MNHNS and CDR2 is SASEGT. CDR3 bases: TGTGCCAGCAGTGAATCGGGAGGGACTCGTACCGGGGGGCTGTTTTTT. Translating gives CASSESGGTRTGGLFF.

V is TRBV15 and J is TRBJ1-3; D possibly corresponds to TRBD1 (6 bases). V lost 3 bases and J 3 bases, leaving 18 bases between the germline ends. Germline CDR1 reads LNHNV; CDR2 reads YYDKDF (reference sequence). This CDR3 comprises 17 residues. The CDR3 DNA follows: TGTGCCACCAGCAGCAGTGCTAGGGGGAGGAATGGAAACACCATATATTTT. This encodes CATSSSARGRNGNTIYF.

In this sample, this clone turned up once. The chain has TRBV29-1 and TRBJ1-2; D call uncertain. Germline V gives CDR1 SQVTM, CDR2 ANQGSEA. This CDR3 region has 11 residues. Trimming took off 4 bases at V and 4 bases at J, with 7 bases between the two ends. CDR3 region: CSVGRGYGYTF. As DNA, the CDR3 is TGCAGCGTTGGCCGGGGCTATGGCTACACCTTC.

The chain combines TRBV30 with TRBJ1-1; no firm D call. The CDR3 is 15 amino acids. Trimming cost V 7 bases and J 0 bases, with 18 bases left between them. Germline V gene data show CDR1 as GTSNPN and CDR2 as SVGIG (reference sequence). In DNA, the CDR3 is TGTGCCTTGATCGGCGGACTTCGTATGAACACTGAAGCTTTCTTT. Translated: CALIGGLRMNTEAFF.

The chain combines TRBV28 with TRBJ2-7, with a weak D call TRBD1 (6 bases). Per germline, CDR1 MDHEN and CDR2 SYDVKM. The CDR3 is made up of 13 amino acids. Trimming left V 7 bases short and J 3 bases short, with 13 bases between. CDR3 coding DNA: TGTGCCAGCATACCCGAAGGGGGCTACGAGCAGTACTTC. Its protein product is CASIPEGGYEQYF.

The chain employs TRBV4-1 and TRBJ1-1; tentatively, D is TRBD1 (5 bases). The CDR3 loop spans 15 amino acids. Germline assignment: CDR1 MGHRA and CDR2 YSYEKL. Trimming shortened V by 4 bases and J by 0 bases, and 12 bases separated the two germline ends. The CDR3 DNA reads as TGCGCCAGCAGCCTCGTTCAGGGCTTGAACACTGAAGCTTTCTTT. Translated: CASSLVQGLNTEAFF.

The chain recombines TRBV7-2 with TRBJ1-2; D remains unclear. Trimming left V 5 bases short and J 3 bases short, with 10 bases between. Germline values: CDR1 SGHTA, CDR2 FQGNSA. This CDR3 comprises 13 residues. The CDR3 DNA is TGTGCCAGCAGCCCAGACCCGGACTATGGCTACACCTTC. It translates to CASSPDPDYGYTF. The variable domain in full, with the rest retrieved from reference TRBV7-2 and TRBJ1-2, is GAGVSQSPSNKVTEKGKDVELRCDPISGHTALYWYRQSLGQGLEFLIYFQGNSAPDKSGLPSDRFSAERTGGSVSTLTIQRTQQEDSAVYLCASSPDPDYGYTFGSGTRLTVV.